This section outlines one T cell receptor beta chain sequence together with its context. The antigen is undetermined. These data originate in a study of PD-L1 blockade in urothelial cancer. Study information: Patients went on atezolizumab at some point between 2012 and 2014, receiving 1,200 mg intravenously every 3 weeks. It was at 3 weeks (second dose) and 6 weeks after treatment start that blood was analyzed.

The data were produced by immunoSEQ multiplex PCR, yet TCRdb's version contains in-frame clones alone and is incomplete. This sample carries approximately 110,000 clones, over 75% of them seen once, and the ten largest clones take more than 2%. Findings and caveats of the study: At the 3-week point, tumor-associated blood clones expanded more in durable-benefit patients. Better survival was forecast by a pretreatment blood TCR clonality below the median.

CDR3 length: 15 amino acids. V trimming: 6 bases; J trimming: 3 bases; junction bases outside the gene matches: 8. The germline V gene has CDR1 MNHNS and CDR2 SASEGT. The sequencing used PBMCs, collected around atezolizumab (anti-PD-L1) treatment. V usage is TRBV6-1 and J usage is TRBJ2-5; TRBD1 matches at 9 bases. This TCR was sampled from a man in his fifties with urothelial cancer. The CDR3 coding sequence is TGTGCCAGCAGCTCCGGGACAGGGTACGAAGAGACCCAGTACTTC. It is translated as CASSSGTGYEETQYF.